A single T cell receptor beta chain is shown here with its context. The data are from a study of blood T cell repertoires in COVID-19. Turning to the study itself: Material from acute and convalescent COVID-19 was sourced from the United States, Italy and Spain. From T cells, B-cell-depleted T cells, or PBMCs came the material, which was cDNA or gDNA.

In the study's own analysis: Researchers report that nucleated cell counts were estimated from reference gene primer amplification. Method: immunoSEQ multiplex PCR; TCRdb's copy keeps in-frame clones and lacks some. The V and J calls and clone size were taken over from that table, and D and trimming were inferred from the DNA. The repertoire holds around 150,000 clones, with about 80% as singletons. J lost 6 bases, V lost 4 bases, and 1 base had no gene match. CDR3 length equals 12 residues. The chain uses TRBV12-3 or TRBV12-4 and TRBJ1-2; 8 nucleotides align to TRBD1. Sequenced: peripheral blood. The receptor was isolated from an elderly woman with acute or convalescent COVID-19. The CDR3, as DNA: TGTGCCAGCAGTTGGACAGGGAATGGCTACACCTTC. Translation: CASSWTGNGYTF.